The present TCR delta chain was sequenced within a study of gamma-delta chains in newborns, infants, children (dated by TCRdb to about 2019). About the investigation overall: According to the study title, microbial exposure causes polyclonal expansion of innate gammadelta T cells right after birth. The study examined the way microbial exposure affected innate gammadelta T cell populations in human newborns right after birth.

The CDR3 has 15 amino acids, counting the end cysteine and phenylalanine. The read is trimmed to its CDR3 DNA, 45 bases read in frame from base 1. For CDR1 and CDR2, the germline V gene lists TSWWSYY and QGS. V is clipped by 3 bases and J by 1 base, and the sequence between their germline boundaries is 12 bases long. About this clone: The antigen this receptor binds is unknown. No much larger clonotype is one base removed from it; base qualities were not supplied.

Reads for this sample came from an Illumina MiSeq. TCRdb called clones from the public reads with CATT, and repeated DNA sequences were later combined into one row. In this sample the table shows fewer than 7,000 delta-chain clones, approximately 14% of which occur a single time. The ten largest make up around 23% of the sample. The specimen was blood, collected at baseline. This TCR was recovered from a child who was a newborn, infant or young child, either healthy, febrile or measles-vaccinated (not recorded which). The rearranged chain carries TRDV1 and TRDJ1; the D gene lacks a confident call. CDR3 loop: CALGETRKSTDKLIF. The nucleotide sequence reads as follows: TGTGCTCTTGGGGAGACCAGAAAATCCACCGATAAACTCATCTTT.